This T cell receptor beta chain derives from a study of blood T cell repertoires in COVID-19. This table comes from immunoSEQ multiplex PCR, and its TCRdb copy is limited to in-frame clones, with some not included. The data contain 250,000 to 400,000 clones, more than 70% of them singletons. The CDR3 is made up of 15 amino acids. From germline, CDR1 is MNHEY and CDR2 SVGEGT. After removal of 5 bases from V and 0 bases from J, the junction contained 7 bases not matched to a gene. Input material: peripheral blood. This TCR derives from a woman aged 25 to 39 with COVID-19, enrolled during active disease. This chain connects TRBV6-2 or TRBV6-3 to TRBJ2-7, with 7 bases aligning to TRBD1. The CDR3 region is CASSPDRPSSYEQYV. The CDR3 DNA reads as TGTGCCAGCAGTCCGGACAGGCCTAGCTCCTACGAGCAGTACGTC.